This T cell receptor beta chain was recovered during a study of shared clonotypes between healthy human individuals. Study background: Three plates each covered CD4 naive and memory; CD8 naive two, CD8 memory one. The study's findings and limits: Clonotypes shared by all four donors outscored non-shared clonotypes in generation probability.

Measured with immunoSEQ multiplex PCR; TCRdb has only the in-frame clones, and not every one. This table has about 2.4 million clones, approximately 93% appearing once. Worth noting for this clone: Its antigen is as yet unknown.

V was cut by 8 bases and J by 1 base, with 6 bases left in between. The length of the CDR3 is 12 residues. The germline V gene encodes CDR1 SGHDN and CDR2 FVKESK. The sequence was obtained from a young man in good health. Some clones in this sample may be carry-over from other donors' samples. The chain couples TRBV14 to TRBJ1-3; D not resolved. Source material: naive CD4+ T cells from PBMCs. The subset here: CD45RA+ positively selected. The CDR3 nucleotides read TGTGCCAGCGCCAGGTCTGGAAACACCATATATTTT. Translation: CASARSGNTIYF. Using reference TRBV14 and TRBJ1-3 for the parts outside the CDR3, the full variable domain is EAGVTQFPSHSVIEKGQTVTLRCDPISGHDNLYWYRRVMGKEIKFLLHFVKESKQDESGMPNNRFLAERTGGTYSTLKVQPAELEDSGVYFCASARSGNTIYFGEGSWLTVV.